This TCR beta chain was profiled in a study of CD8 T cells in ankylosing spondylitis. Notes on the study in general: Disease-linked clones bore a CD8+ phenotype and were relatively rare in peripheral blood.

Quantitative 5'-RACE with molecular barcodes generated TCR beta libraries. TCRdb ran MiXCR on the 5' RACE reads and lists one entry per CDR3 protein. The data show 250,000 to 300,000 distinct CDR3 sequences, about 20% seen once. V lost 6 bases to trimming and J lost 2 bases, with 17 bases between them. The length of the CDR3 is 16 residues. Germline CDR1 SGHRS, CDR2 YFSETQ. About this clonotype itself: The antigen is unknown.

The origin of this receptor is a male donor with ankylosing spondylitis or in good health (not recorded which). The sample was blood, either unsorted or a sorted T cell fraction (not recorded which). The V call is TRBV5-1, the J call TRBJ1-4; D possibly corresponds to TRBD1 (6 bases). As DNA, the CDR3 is TGCGCCAGCAAGCCGGGGGGGCTGAGGACTAATGAAAAACTGTTTTTT. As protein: CASKPGGLRTNEKLFF.